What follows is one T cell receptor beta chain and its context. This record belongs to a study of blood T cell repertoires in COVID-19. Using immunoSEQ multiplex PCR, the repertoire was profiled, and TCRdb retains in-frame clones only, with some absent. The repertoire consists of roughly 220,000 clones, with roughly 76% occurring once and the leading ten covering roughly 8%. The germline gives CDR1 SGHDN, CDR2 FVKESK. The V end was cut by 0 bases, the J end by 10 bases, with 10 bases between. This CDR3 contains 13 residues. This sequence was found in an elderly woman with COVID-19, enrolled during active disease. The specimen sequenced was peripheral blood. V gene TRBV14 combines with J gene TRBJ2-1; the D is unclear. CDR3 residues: CASSQELIMEQFF. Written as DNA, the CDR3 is TGTGCCAGCAGCCAAGAACTGATTATGGAGCAGTTCTTC.